A selection of T cell receptor beta chains follows, all from one sample in a study of cytomegalovirus exposure and HLA in healthy donors. Some clones are missing from TCRdb's copy, which holds only in-frame ones; the method was immunoSEQ multiplex PCR. Of 85,000 to 130,000 clones in the sample, 10% were seen once. Sequencing used PBMCs. The origin of the receptors is a man in his forties in good health and CMV-seropositive. CDR3s include the opening cysteine and the closing phenylalanine or tryptophan. D genes are given only for firm matches. The size entry is marked missing in some rows and otherwise reads once, few, many or a size class.

v_gene	j_gene	abundance	d_gene	CDR3aa	CDR3nt
TRBV6-5	TRBJ1-5	few	.	CASRLQGESNQPQHF	TGTGCCAGCAGGCTTCAGGGCGAGAGCAATCAGCCCCAGCATTTT
TRBV4-1	TRBJ2-7	.	.	CASSQEGHTYEQYF	TGCGCCAGCAGCCAAGAGGGACATACCTACGAGCAGTACTTC
TRBV9	TRBJ1-5	few	.	CASSSRGGQPQHF	TGTGCCAGCAGCTCCCGTGGGGGCCAGCCCCAGCATTTT
TRBV10-3	TRBJ1-4	.	.	CAISGATGEEKLFF	TGTGCCATCAGTGGAGCTACAGGAGAAGAAAAACTGTTTTTT
TRBV4-2	TRBJ1-1	.	TRBD1	CASSLEGAPITNTEAFF	TGTGCCAGCAGCCTGGAGGGGGCCCCTATAACGAACACTGAAGCTTTCTTT
TRBV28	TRBJ2-1	.	TRBD1	CASSPTGLGNEQFF	TGTGCCAGCAGCCCGACAGGGTTAGGCAATGAGCAGTTCTTC
TRBV9	TRBJ2-5	.	TRBD1	CASSVAAGQGGETQYF	TGTGCCAGCAGCGTAGCAGCGGGACAGGGAGGTGAGACCCAGTACTTC
TRBV15	TRBJ1-5	.	TRBD1	CATSSTTGTNQPQHF	TGTGCCACCAGCTCCACGACAGGGACCAATCAGCCCCAGCATTTT
TRBV6-1	TRBJ2-7	few	TRBD2	CASHRGGSLNEQYF	TGTGCCAGCCACCGTGGCGGGAGTTTGAACGAGCAGTACTTC
TRBV29-1	TRBJ2-3	.	.	CSLGDGGDTQYF	TGCAGCCTTGGGGACGGGGGAGATACGCAGTATTTT
TRBV29-1	TRBJ1-2	few	.	CSATGHTAYGYTF	TGCAGCGCTACGGGACATACCGCCTATGGCTACACCTTC
TRBV19	TRBJ2-5	.	TRBD2	CASRSGTSVKTQYF	TGTGCCAGTAGATCCGGGACTAGCGTGAAGACCCAGTACTTC
TRBV28	TRBJ2-5	.	.	CASRLEWQETQYF	TGTGCCAGCAGGCTAGAGTGGCAAGAGACCCAGTACTTC
TRBV4-1	TRBJ1-2	.	.	CASSNTGYGYTF	TGCGCCAGCAGCAACACAGGTTACGGCTACACCTTC
TRBV6-5	TRBJ1-2	few	.	CASSYRGNGYTF	TGTGCCAGCAGTTACAGAGGAAATGGCTACACCTTC
TRBV7-2	TRBJ1-5	.	TRBD1	CASSPGTGKGQPQHF	TGTGCCAGCAGCCCCGGGACAGGGAAGGGTCAGCCCCAGCATTTT
TRBV2	TRBJ2-7	few	TRBD2	CASSKRLAEPYEQYF	TGTGCCAGCAGTAAAAGACTAGCGGAGCCCTACGAGCAGTACTTC
TRBV29-1	TRBJ2-3	.	TRBD2	CSVAGTSVLTDTQYF	TGCAGCGTCGCCGGGACTAGCGTTCTAACAGATACGCAGTATTTT
TRBV6-5	TRBJ1-2	.	.	CASRTRGGGYTF	TGTGCCAGCAGAACGCGAGGGGGTGGCTACACCTTC
TRBV4-1	TRBJ2-1	many	TRBD2	CASSRGLAGAGEQFF	TGCGCCAGCAGCCGGGGACTAGCGGGAGCGGGTGAGCAGTTCTTC
TRBV6-5	TRBJ1-1	few	.	CASSYPVGGSTEAFF	TGTGCCAGCAGTTACCCGGTGGGGGGTAGCACTGAAGCTTTCTTT
TRBV5-6	TRBJ2-5	few	TRBD2	CASSLVLAGADQETQYF	TGTGCCAGCAGCTTGGTACTAGCGGGAGCCGACCAAGAGACCCAGTACTTC
TRBV6-1	TRBJ2-1	once	TRBD2	CASNELAGGSNEQFF	TGTGCCAGCAACGAGCTAGCGGGAGGGTCCAATGAGCAGTTCTTC
TRBV6-5	TRBJ1-1	.	.	CASSPPYMNTEAFF	TGTGCCAGCAGTCCCCCGTACATGAACACTGAAGCTTTCTTT
TRBV6-1	TRBJ2-5	.	TRBD2	CASSGPRTSGIQETQYF	TGTGCCAGCAGTGGCCCCCGGACTAGCGGGATCCAAGAGACCCAGTACTTC
TRBV4-1	TRBJ2-7	.	TRBD1	CASSQGQGATHEQYF	TGCGCCAGCAGCCAAGGACAGGGGGCGACCCACGAGCAGTACTTC
TRBV7-8	TRBJ2-1	few	.	CASSRGHRDNEQFF	TGTGCCAGCAGCCGAGGGCACAGGGACAATGAGCAGTTCTTC
TRBV27	TRBJ2-2	.	.	CASRGVWARNTGELFF	TGTGCCAGCAGGGGTGTTTGGGCCCGGAACACCGGGGAGCTGTTTTTT
TRBV27	TRBJ2-1	few	.	CASSGSSFNEQFF	TGTGCCAGCAGCGGGAGTTCGTTTAATGAGCAGTTCTTC
TRBV10-1	TRBJ2-1	.	.	CASRYDSEGEQFF	TGCGCCAGCAGGTACGACTCCGAGGGTGAGCAGTTCTTC
TRBV7-9	TRBJ2-7	.	.	CASSPQNGEQYF	TGTGCCAGCAGCCCTCAGAATGGCGAGCAGTACTTC
TRBV28	TRBJ1-2	.	TRBD1	CASSLPTGDRDTGYTF	TGTGCCAGCAGTTTGCCCACGGGGGACAGGGATACTGGCTACACCTTC
TRBV7-9	TRBJ2-3	few	TRBD2	CASSKAGTADTQYF	TGTGCCAGCAGCAAAGCGGGAACCGCGGATACGCAGTATTTT
TRBV6-5	TRBJ1-2	.	.	CASSRGSGYTF	TGTGCCAGCAGCAGAGGGAGTGGCTACACCTTC
TRBV19	TRBJ2-2	few	TRBD2	CGTSENTGELFF	TGCGGGACTAGCGAGAACACCGGGGAGCTGTTTTTT
TRBV4-2	TRBJ2-7	few	TRBD1	CASSQDPGTGGYEQYF	TGTGCCAGCAGCCAAGATCCCGGGACAGGGGGCTACGAGCAGTACTTC
TRBV4-3	TRBJ2-3	few	TRBD1	CASSQDLGQGTDTQYF	TGCGCCAGCAGCCAAGATCTGGGACAGGGCACAGATACGCAGTATTTT
TRBV7-6	TRBJ2-1	few	TRBD2	CASSLRLAGSSYNEQFF	TGTGCCAGCAGCTTAAGGCTAGCGGGGTCCTCCTACAATGAGCAGTTCTTC
TRBV7-9	TRBJ2-2	once	TRBD1	CASSLTDRGWTGELFF	TGTGCCAGCAGCTTAACGGACAGGGGTTGGACCGGGGAGCTGTTTTTT
TRBV18	TRBJ1-5	few	.	CASSSGGNNQPQHF	TGTGCCAGCTCCTCCGGAGGGAACAATCAGCCCCAGCATTTT
TRBV11-2	TRBJ1-3	few	TRBD1	CASRPLGQNSGNTIYF	TGTGCCAGCAGGCCGCTGGGACAGAACTCTGGAAACACCATATATTTT
TRBV19	TRBJ1-1	.	.	CASTGTNTEAFF	TGTGCCAGTACAGGGACTAACACTGAAGCTTTCTTT
TRBV14	TRBJ2-2	few	.	CASSPLRTGVGGELFF	TGTGCCAGCAGCCCCTTACGGACTGGGGTAGGCGGGGAGCTGTTTTTT
TRBV7-9	TRBJ2-3	few	TRBD2	CASSSASGRGTDTQYF	TGTGCCAGCAGTTCTGCTAGCGGACGGGGCACAGATACGCAGTATTTT
TRBV4-1	TRBJ2-2	.	TRBD2	CASALGLAETGELFF	TGCGCCAGCGCCCTTGGGCTAGCGGAGACCGGGGAGCTGTTTTTT
TRBV7-8	TRBJ1-5	.	.	CASSLKGVPIINQPQHF	TGTGCCAGCAGCTTAAAAGGGGTGCCCATTATCAATCAGCCCCAGCATTTT
TRBV15	TRBJ2-4	few	.	CATSRESQQNIQYF	TGTGCCACCAGCAGAGAGAGTCAACAAAACATTCAGTACTTC
TRBV6-5	TRBJ2-2	.	.	CASMRAGELFF	TGTGCCAGCATGCGGGCCGGGGAGCTGTTTTTT
TRBV14	TRBJ1-4	.	TRBD1	CASSPWDRPNEKLFF	TGTGCCAGCAGCCCTTGGGACAGACCTAATGAAAAACTGTTTTTT
TRBV6-5	TRBJ2-7	.	TRBD1	CASSYRTGGSYEQYF	TGTGCCAGCAGTTACCGGACAGGGGGATCCTACGAGCAGTACTTC
TRBV19	TRBJ2-5	.	TRBD1	CATHNGQGEETQYF	TGTGCCACTCACAATGGACAGGGCGAAGAGACCCAGTACTTC
TRBV27	TRBJ2-5	.	TRBD2	CASSSTGTSGEETQYF	TGTGCCAGCAGTTCAACCGGGACTAGCGGAGAAGAGACCCAGTACTTC
TRBV28	TRBJ1-1	.	TRBD1	CASSFQGAHYTEAFF	TGTGCCAGCAGTTTCCAGGGGGCGCACTACACTGAAGCTTTCTTT
TRBV4-2	TRBJ2-3	.	.	CASSQDLQGPDTQYF	TGTGCCAGCAGCCAAGATCTCCAGGGGCCAGATACGCAGTATTTT
TRBV6-1	TRBJ2-1	few	TRBD2	CATGTSEMNEQFF	TGTGCCACCGGGACTAGCGAGATGAATGAGCAGTTCTTC
TRBV7-7	TRBJ2-3	few	.	CASSLDGGDTQYF	TGTGCTAGCAGCTTAGACGGGGGAGATACGCAGTATTTT
TRBV28	TRBJ2-7	.	TRBD2	CASSLDRLATYEQYF	TGTGCCAGCAGTTTAGATCGACTAGCGACCTACGAGCAGTACTTC